These T cell receptor beta chains were read from a single sample in a study of cytomegalovirus exposure and HLA in healthy donors. Some clones are missing from TCRdb's copy, which holds only in-frame ones; the method was immunoSEQ multiplex PCR. This table holds approximately 97,000 clones, 70% to 75% found once. The sample was PBMCs. These receptors originate from a man in his forties in good health and CMV-seronegative. Each CDR3 is given with its conserved first and last residue. Each record gives: CDR3 DNA, CDR3 protein, V gene, D gene, J gene, clone size. D genes are given only for firm matches. Not every row has a clone size; where given, it reads once, few, many or a size class.

CDR3 DNA: TGCGCCAGCAGCCTCGACAGGGGAGAGTTCGGTTCACCCCTCCACTTT
CDR3 protein: CASSLDRGEFGSPLHF
V gene: TRBV4-1
D gene: TRBD1
J gene: TRBJ1-6
clone size: -

CDR3 DNA: TGCGCCAGCAGCTTGGCTAGCGGGGGAAACACCGGGGAGCTGTTTTTT
CDR3 protein: CASSLASGGNTGELFF
V gene: TRBV5-1
D gene: TRBD2
J gene: TRBJ2-2
clone size: -

CDR3 DNA: TGTGCCAGCAGCTTGGGGGGAGGACAGGGGGGGTCCTACGAGCAGTACTTC
CDR3 protein: CASSLGGGQGGSYEQYF
V gene: TRBV5-4
D gene: TRBD1
J gene: TRBJ2-7
clone size: -

CDR3 DNA: TGTGCCAGCAGCCTGGGCACAGGGTTTGATTTCGAGCAGTACTTC
CDR3 protein: CASSLGTGFDFEQYF
V gene: TRBV5-5
D gene: -
J gene: TRBJ2-7
clone size: -

CDR3 DNA: TGTGCCAGCAGTGATTTACAGGGTCCCGGGGAGCTGTTTTTT
CDR3 protein: CASSDLQGPGELFF
V gene: TRBV6-4
D gene: -
J gene: TRBJ2-2
clone size: once

CDR3 DNA: TGTGCCAGCAGCGACAGGGCAGGGTCCTATAATTCACCCCTCCACTTT
CDR3 protein: CASSDRAGSYNSPLHF
V gene: TRBV5-4
D gene: TRBD1
J gene: TRBJ1-6
clone size: few

CDR3 DNA: TGTGCCAGCAGCTTGGCGGGGACCCAAGAGACCCAGTACTTC
CDR3 protein: CASSLAGTQETQYF
V gene: TRBV7-2
D gene: -
J gene: TRBJ2-5
clone size: -

CDR3 DNA: TGTGCCAGCAGCTTGTTCAGCGTCAACTATGGCTACACCTTC
CDR3 protein: CASSLFSVNYGYTF
V gene: TRBV5-4
D gene: -
J gene: TRBJ1-2
clone size: few

CDR3 DNA: TGTGCCAGCAGCTTAGCCAGGAGGTACGAGCAGTACTTC
CDR3 protein: CASSLARRYEQYF
V gene: TRBV7-8
D gene: -
J gene: TRBJ2-7
clone size: -

CDR3 DNA: TGTGCCAGCAGCCAACAGGGACTAGCTTCCTACAATGAGCAGTTCTTC
CDR3 protein: CASSQQGLASYNEQFF
V gene: TRBV4-2
D gene: TRBD2
J gene: TRBJ2-1
clone size: -

CDR3 DNA: TGTGCCAGCAGCCCCCTCAGGGGGGCTGGCGATGAGCAGTTCTTC
CDR3 protein: CASSPLRGAGDEQFF
V gene: TRBV4-2
D gene: -
J gene: TRBJ2-1
clone size: -

CDR3 DNA: TGTGCCAGCAGCCAGGGGGCCGCCCGGCGGACCCAGCATTTT
CDR3 protein: CASSQGAARRTQHF
V gene: TRBV6-1
D gene: TRBD1
J gene: TRBJ1-5
clone size: -

CDR3 DNA: TGTGCCAGTAGCCTATGGGACAGAGCGGACACTGAAGCTTTCTTT
CDR3 protein: CASSLWDRADTEAFF
V gene: TRBV19
D gene: TRBD1
J gene: TRBJ1-1
clone size: -

CDR3 DNA: TGCGCCAGCAGCCCCTGGCCACAGGGCGCCTACGAGCAGTACTTC
CDR3 protein: CASSPWPQGAYEQYF
V gene: TRBV5-1
D gene: -
J gene: TRBJ2-7
clone size: -

CDR3 DNA: TGTGCCAGCAGTTACTCGAACAGGGGTGGCTCACCCCTCCACTTT
CDR3 protein: CASSYSNRGGSPLHF
V gene: TRBV6-5
D gene: TRBD1
J gene: TRBJ1-6
clone size: -

CDR3 DNA: TGTGCCAGCAGCTTGCTGACAGGACTCGAGCAGTACTTC
CDR3 protein: CASSLLTGLEQYF
V gene: TRBV5-6
D gene: -
J gene: TRBJ2-7
clone size: -

CDR3 DNA: TGTGCCAGCAGCTTAGAAGGCAGGGGAAGGACCGGGGAGCTGTTTTTT
CDR3 protein: CASSLEGRGRTGELFF
V gene: TRBV7-9
D gene: -
J gene: TRBJ2-2
clone size: -

CDR3 DNA: TGTGCCAGCAGCCAAGGGCCAGGGAACACTGAAGCTTTCTTT
CDR3 protein: CASSQGPGNTEAFF
V gene: TRBV4-2
D gene: -
J gene: TRBJ1-1
clone size: -

CDR3 DNA: TGTGCCAGCTCACCACCGGGCTTGACTGAAGCTTTCTTT
CDR3 protein: CASSPPGLTEAFF
V gene: TRBV18
D gene: -
J gene: TRBJ1-1
clone size: -

CDR3 DNA: TGTGCCAGCAGCCAAGGGAGGAGGTCTGGGGAGACCCAGTACTTC
CDR3 protein: CASSQGRRSGETQYF
V gene: TRBV4-2
D gene: -
J gene: TRBJ2-5
clone size: -

CDR3 DNA: TGTGCCAGCAGTTACTCGCCGGGTACCTATGGCTACACCTTC
CDR3 protein: CASSYSPGTYGYTF
V gene: TRBV6-5
D gene: -
J gene: TRBJ1-2
clone size: -

CDR3 DNA: TGTGCCAGCAGCCTCAATAGCGGGGCGGTCGCAGATACGCAGTATTTT
CDR3 protein: CASSLNSGAVADTQYF
V gene: TRBV7-9
D gene: TRBD2
J gene: TRBJ2-3
clone size: -

CDR3 DNA: TGTGCCAGCAGCCCGGGACAGGTCTGGAGGACCCAGTACTTC
CDR3 protein: CASSPGQVWRTQYF
V gene: TRBV6-7
D gene: TRBD1
J gene: TRBJ2-5
clone size: -

CDR3 DNA: TGCGCCAGCAGCCCGAGACAGGGTCAATACGAGCAGTACTTC
CDR3 protein: CASSPRQGQYEQYF
V gene: TRBV4-1
D gene: TRBD1
J gene: TRBJ2-7
clone size: few

CDR3 DNA: TGCGCCAGCAGCCAAGATAGTGTGCGGCAGGGGTATGGCTACACCTTC
CDR3 protein: CASSQDSVRQGYGYTF
V gene: TRBV4-3
D gene: -
J gene: TRBJ1-2
clone size: once

CDR3 DNA: TGCGCCAGCAGCCAAGATGCGGGATCCTACGAGCAGTACTTC
CDR3 protein: CASSQDAGSYEQYF
V gene: TRBV4-3
D gene: -
J gene: TRBJ2-7
clone size: -

CDR3 DNA: TGTGCCAGCCAAATACAGGTCGGGAACACTGAAGCTTTCTTT
CDR3 protein: CASQIQVGNTEAFF
V gene: TRBV19
D gene: -
J gene: TRBJ1-1
clone size: once

CDR3 DNA: TGTGCCAGCTCACTAACGACTAGCGGGGGGAGGAACGAGCAGTACTTC
CDR3 protein: CASSLTTSGGRNEQYF
V gene: TRBV18
D gene: TRBD2
J gene: TRBJ2-7
clone size: -

CDR3 DNA: TGCGCCAGCAGCTTGGAGACAGGACCTAATGAGCAGTTCTTC
CDR3 protein: CASSLETGPNEQFF
V gene: TRBV5-1
D gene: -
J gene: TRBJ2-1
clone size: -

CDR3 DNA: TGTGCCAGCAGTAGAACCGGGACAGGGTACGAAAAACTGTTTTTT
CDR3 protein: CASSRTGTGYEKLFF
V gene: TRBV6-5
D gene: TRBD1
J gene: TRBJ1-4
clone size: few

CDR3 DNA: TGTGCCAGCAGCTTGACTAGCGGGGGCCGAAGCGACAATGAGCAGTTCTTC
CDR3 protein: CASSLTSGGRSDNEQFF
V gene: TRBV5-6
D gene: TRBD2
J gene: TRBJ2-1
clone size: -

CDR3 DNA: TGTGCCAGCAGTGGGACTAGCGGGGGGGCAGATACGCAGTATTTT
CDR3 protein: CASSGTSGGADTQYF
V gene: TRBV6-1
D gene: TRBD2
J gene: TRBJ2-3
clone size: -

CDR3 DNA: TGTGCCAGCAGCGTACCCGGTAGCGAGACCCAGTACTTC
CDR3 protein: CASSVPGSETQYF
V gene: TRBV7-3
D gene: -
J gene: TRBJ2-5
clone size: -

CDR3 DNA: TGCGCCAGCAGCCAAGGAGGTCCCAGCGGGACGACCTACAATGAGCAGTTCTTC
CDR3 protein: CASSQGGPSGTTYNEQFF
V gene: TRBV4-3
D gene: TRBD2
J gene: TRBJ2-1
clone size: few

CDR3 DNA: TGTGCCAGCAGTTCGACAGGTAGCTCCTACGAGCAGTACTTC
CDR3 protein: CASSSTGSSYEQYF
V gene: TRBV27
D gene: -
J gene: TRBJ2-7
clone size: -

CDR3 DNA: TGTGCCAGCAGCCAGGGGAAGCGGGGGGAGATCTACGAGCAGTACTTC
CDR3 protein: CASSQGKRGEIYEQYF
V gene: TRBV14
D gene: TRBD2
J gene: TRBJ2-7
clone size: -

CDR3 DNA: TGTGCCACTCTTGGACAGGGTTTGATTGGTGCTGGGGCCAACGTCCTGACTTTC
CDR3 protein: CATLGQGLIGAGANVLTF
V gene: TRBV10-3
D gene: TRBD1
J gene: TRBJ2-6
clone size: -

CDR3 DNA: TGTGCCAGCAGCTTAGACGGGACAGGGGGCTCACCCCTCCACTTT
CDR3 protein: CASSLDGTGGSPLHF
V gene: TRBV11-3
D gene: TRBD1
J gene: TRBJ1-6
clone size: -

CDR3 DNA: TGTGCCTGCGATTGGACAGGGGGCAGAAATGAGCAGTTCTTC
CDR3 protein: CACDWTGGRNEQFF
V gene: TRBV30
D gene: TRBD1
J gene: TRBJ2-1
clone size: -

CDR3 DNA: TGCGCCAGCAGCCTGGGGACAGGGGGCTATGGCTACACCTTC
CDR3 protein: CASSLGTGGYGYTF
V gene: TRBV5-1
D gene: TRBD1
J gene: TRBJ1-2
clone size: -

CDR3 DNA: TGTGCCAGCAGCTCTGGCCCGAACACCGGGGAGCTGTTTTTT
CDR3 protein: CASSSGPNTGELFF
V gene: TRBV7-2
D gene: -
J gene: TRBJ2-2
clone size: -

CDR3 DNA: TGCGCCAGCAGCCCTGGACAGGGCCCCAATCAGCCCCAGCATTTT
CDR3 protein: CASSPGQGPNQPQHF
V gene: TRBV5-1
D gene: TRBD1
J gene: TRBJ1-5
clone size: few

CDR3 DNA: TGTGCCAGCAGTACGATCAGGGGCGGGCTAGCGAACACTGAAGCTTTCTTT
CDR3 protein: CASSTIRGGLANTEAFF
V gene: TRBV28
D gene: -
J gene: TRBJ1-1
clone size: -

CDR3 DNA: TGCGCCAGCAGCCTACTAGCGTTTTATTCAGATACGCAGTATTTT
CDR3 protein: CASSLLAFYSDTQYF
V gene: TRBV5-1
D gene: TRBD2
J gene: TRBJ2-3
clone size: -

CDR3 DNA: TGCAGCGTTGACTTACAGGGAATTTCGACTGAAGCTTTCTTT
CDR3 protein: CSVDLQGISTEAFF
V gene: TRBV29-1
D gene: -
J gene: TRBJ1-1
clone size: -

CDR3 DNA: TGTGCCATCAGTGCCACGGGACAGGGGGCTCATGAGCAGTACTTC
CDR3 protein: CAISATGQGAHEQYF
V gene: TRBV10-3
D gene: TRBD1
J gene: TRBJ2-7
clone size: -

CDR3 DNA: TGTGCCCTCGGGAGCGGCAGGGTCGTTGAAAAACTGTTTTTT
CDR3 protein: CALGSGRVVEKLFF
V gene: TRBV19
D gene: -
J gene: TRBJ1-4
clone size: -

CDR3 DNA: TGTGCCAGCAGCGTCGGGATCTACACTGAAGCTTTCTTT
CDR3 protein: CASSVGIYTEAFF
V gene: TRBV9
D gene: -
J gene: TRBJ1-1
clone size: -